The source of this TCR beta chain is a study of early T cells in non-severe SARS-CoV-2 infection. On the study more broadly: The chains were unpaired, and the sequenced material was bulk RNA from unsorted whole blood.

This clonotype was counted a few times. Its antigen is currently unknown. The CDR3 is 17 residues long. The junction had 9 bases not matched to a gene; V was cut back by 2 bases and J by 1 base. Germline assignment: CDR1 KGHSH and CDR2 LQKENI. Study outcomes and limitations: A preference for anti-spike CD8 responses marked VDJdb matching, which missed private and CD4 specificities.

Individual cDNA molecules received unique molecular identifiers during library preparation. Via MiXCR, TCRdb re-called the 5' RACE reads, giving one row per CDR3 protein. This table holds about 59,000 distinct CDR3 sequences, approximately 13% found once. The receptor was derived from an adult who was a healthcare worker with PCR-confirmed SARS-CoV-2 infection or an uninfected control (not recorded which). The material was whole blood, obtained at baseline. The V and J genes are TRBV18 and TRBJ1-1, with 8 bases matching TRBD1. CDR3 DNA: TGTGCCAGCTCACCAATCGGGACAGGTGGGAGGAACACTGAAGCTTTCTTT. Amino acids: CASSPIGTGGRNTEAFF.